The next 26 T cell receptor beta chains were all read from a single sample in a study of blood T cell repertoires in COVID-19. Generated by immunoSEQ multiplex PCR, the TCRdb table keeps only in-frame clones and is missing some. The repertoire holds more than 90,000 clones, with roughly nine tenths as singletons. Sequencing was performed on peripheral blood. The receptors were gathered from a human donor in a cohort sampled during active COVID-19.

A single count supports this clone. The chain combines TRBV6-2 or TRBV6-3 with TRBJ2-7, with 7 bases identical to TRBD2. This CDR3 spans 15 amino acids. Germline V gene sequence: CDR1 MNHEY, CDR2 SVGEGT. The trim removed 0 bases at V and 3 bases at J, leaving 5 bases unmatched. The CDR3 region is CASSYSLGDYYEQYF. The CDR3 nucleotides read TGTGCCAGCAGTTACTCTCTGGGGGACTACTACGAGCAGTACTTC.

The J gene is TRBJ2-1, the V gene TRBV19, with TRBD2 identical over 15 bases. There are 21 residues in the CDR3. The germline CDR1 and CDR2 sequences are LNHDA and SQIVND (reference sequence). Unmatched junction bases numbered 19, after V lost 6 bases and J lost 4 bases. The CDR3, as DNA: TGTGCCAGTAGAAAAGTCTCAGGACTAGCGGGAGGGCCGGGGTTTTACAATGAGCAGTTCTTC. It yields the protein CASRKVSGLAGGPGFYNEQFF.

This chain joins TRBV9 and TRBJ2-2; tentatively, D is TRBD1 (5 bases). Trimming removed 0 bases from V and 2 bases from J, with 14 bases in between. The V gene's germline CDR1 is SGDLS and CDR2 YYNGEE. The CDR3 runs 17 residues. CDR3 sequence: CASSVVRQGINTGELFF. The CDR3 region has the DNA TGTGCCAGCAGCGTAGTCAGGCAGGGAATCAACACCGGGGAGCTGTTTTTT.

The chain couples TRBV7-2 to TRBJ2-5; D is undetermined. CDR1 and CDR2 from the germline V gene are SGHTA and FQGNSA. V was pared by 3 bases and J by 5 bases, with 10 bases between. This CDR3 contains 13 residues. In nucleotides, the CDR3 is TGTGCCAGCAGCTTTGAAGCCCTGGAGACCCAGTACTTC. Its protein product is CASSFEALETQYF.

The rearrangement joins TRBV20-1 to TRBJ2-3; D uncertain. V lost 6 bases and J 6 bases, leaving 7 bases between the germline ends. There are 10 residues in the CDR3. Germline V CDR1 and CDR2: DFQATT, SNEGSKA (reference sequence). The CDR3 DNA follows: TGCAGTGCCGAACTGGATACGCAGTATTTT. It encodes CSAELDTQYF.

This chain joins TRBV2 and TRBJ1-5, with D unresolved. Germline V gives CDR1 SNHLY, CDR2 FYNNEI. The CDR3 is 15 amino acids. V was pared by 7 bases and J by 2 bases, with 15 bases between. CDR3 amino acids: CASMVSTRGNQPQHF. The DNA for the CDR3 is TGTGCCAGCATGGTCAGTACTCGGGGCAATCAGCCCCAGCATTTT.

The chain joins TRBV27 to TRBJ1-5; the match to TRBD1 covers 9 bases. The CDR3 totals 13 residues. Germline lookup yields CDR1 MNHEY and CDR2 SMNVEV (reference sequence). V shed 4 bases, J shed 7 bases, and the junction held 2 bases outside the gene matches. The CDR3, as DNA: TGTGCCAGCAGTTGGGACAGGGCGCAGCCCCAGCATTTT. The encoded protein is CASSWDRAQPQHF.

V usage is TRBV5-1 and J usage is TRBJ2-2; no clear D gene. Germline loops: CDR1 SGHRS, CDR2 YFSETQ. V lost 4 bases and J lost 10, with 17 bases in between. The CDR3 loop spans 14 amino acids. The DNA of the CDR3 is TGCGCCAGCAGCACCAGTCCCATCAGGCAGGAGCTGTTTTTT. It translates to CASSTSPIRQELFF.

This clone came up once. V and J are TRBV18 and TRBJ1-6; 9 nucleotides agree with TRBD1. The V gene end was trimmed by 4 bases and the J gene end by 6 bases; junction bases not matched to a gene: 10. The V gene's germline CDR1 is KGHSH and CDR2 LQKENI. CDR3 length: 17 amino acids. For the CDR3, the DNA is TGTGCCAGCTCACTCATAGATCTGGGACAGGGTAATTCACCCCTCCACTTT. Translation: CASSLIDLGQGNSPLHF. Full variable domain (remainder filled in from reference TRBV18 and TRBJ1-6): NAGVMQNPRHLVRRRGQEARLRCSPMKGHSHVYWYRQLPEEGLKFMVYLQKENIIDESGMPKERFSAEFPKEGPSILRIQQVVRGDSAAYFCASSLIDLGQGNSPLHFGNGTRLTVT.

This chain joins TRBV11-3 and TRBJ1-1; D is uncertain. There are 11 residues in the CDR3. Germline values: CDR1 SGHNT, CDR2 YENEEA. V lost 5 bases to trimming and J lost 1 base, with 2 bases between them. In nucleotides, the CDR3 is TGTGCCAGCAGCCAGAACACTGAAGCTTTCTTT. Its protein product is CASSQNTEAFF.

CDR3 residues: CASSLGQGAQNTEAFF. The DNA for the CDR3 is TGCGCCAGCAGCCTCGGACAGGGGGCTCAGAACACTGAAGCTTTCTTT. The V and J genes are TRBV4-1 and TRBJ1-1; 11 bases match TRBD1. The ends lost 4 bases at V and 1 base at J; junction bases unmatched: 5. The CDR3 sequence is 16 residues long. CDR1 MGHRA and CDR2 YSYEKL come from the germline V gene.

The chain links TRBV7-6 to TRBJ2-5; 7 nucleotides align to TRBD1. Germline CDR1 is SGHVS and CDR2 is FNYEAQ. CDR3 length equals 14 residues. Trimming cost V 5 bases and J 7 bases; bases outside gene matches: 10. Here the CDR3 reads CASSPTDRDGTQYF. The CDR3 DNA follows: TGTGCCAGCAGCCCCACCGACAGGGACGGGACCCAGTACTTC.

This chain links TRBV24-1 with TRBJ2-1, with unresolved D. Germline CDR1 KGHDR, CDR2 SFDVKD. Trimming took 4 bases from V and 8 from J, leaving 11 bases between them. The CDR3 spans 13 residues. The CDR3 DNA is TGTGCCACCAGTGACCCCCCTAAGCATGAGCAGTTCTTC. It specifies CATSDPPKHEQFF.

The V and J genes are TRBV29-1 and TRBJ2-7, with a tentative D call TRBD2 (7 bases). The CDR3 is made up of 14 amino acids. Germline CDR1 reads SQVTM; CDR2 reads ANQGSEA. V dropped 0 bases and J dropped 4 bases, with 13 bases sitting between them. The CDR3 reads CSVEDRGAGYEQYF. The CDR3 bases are TGCAGCGTTGAAGACCGGGGGGCAGGTTACGAGCAGTACTTC.

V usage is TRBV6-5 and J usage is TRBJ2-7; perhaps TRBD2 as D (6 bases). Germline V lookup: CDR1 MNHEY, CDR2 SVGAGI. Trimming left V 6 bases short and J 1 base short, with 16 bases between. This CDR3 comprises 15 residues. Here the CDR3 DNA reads TGTGCCAGCAGCTTTGGGACTCTGGGTTCCTACGAGCAGTACTTC. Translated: CASSFGTLGSYEQYF.

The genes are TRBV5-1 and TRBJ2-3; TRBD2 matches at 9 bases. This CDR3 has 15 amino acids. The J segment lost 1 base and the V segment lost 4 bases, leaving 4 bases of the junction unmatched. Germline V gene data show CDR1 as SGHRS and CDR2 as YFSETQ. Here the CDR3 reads CASSTRTSGTDTQYF. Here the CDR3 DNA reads TGCGCCAGCAGCACCCGGACTAGCGGCACAGATACGCAGTATTTT.

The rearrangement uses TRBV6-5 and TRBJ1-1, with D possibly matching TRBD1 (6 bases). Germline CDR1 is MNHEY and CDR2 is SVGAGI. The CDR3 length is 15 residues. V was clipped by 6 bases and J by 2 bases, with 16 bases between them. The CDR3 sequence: CASRRGAMENTEAFF. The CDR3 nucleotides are TGTGCCAGCAGGCGGGGGGCGATGGAAAACACTGAAGCTTTCTTT.

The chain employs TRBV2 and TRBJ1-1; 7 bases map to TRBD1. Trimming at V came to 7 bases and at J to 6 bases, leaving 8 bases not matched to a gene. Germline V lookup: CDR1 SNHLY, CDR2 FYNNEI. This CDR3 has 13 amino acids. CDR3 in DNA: TGTGCCAGCACCCTAAACAGGGGCTCTGAAGCTTTCTTT. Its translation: CASTLNRGSEAFF.

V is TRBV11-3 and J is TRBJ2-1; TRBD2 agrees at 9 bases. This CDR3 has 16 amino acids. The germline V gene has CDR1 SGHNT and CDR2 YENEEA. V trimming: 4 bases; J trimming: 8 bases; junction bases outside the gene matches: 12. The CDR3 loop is CASSYQGAGGKDEQFF. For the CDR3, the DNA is TGTGCCAGCAGCTACCAAGGGGCGGGAGGGAAAGATGAGCAGTTCTTC. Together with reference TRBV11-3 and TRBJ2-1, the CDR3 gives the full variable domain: EAGVVQSPRYKIIEKKQPVAFWCNPISGHNTLYWYLQNLGQGPELLIRYENEEAVDDSQLPKDRFSAERLKGVDSTLKIQPAELGDSAVYLCASSYQGAGGKDEQFFGPGTRLTVL.

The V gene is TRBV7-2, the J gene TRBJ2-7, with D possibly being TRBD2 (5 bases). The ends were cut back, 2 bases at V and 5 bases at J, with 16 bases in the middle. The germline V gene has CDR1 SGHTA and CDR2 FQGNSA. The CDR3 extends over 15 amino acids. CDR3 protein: CASSLRVGGRNEQYF. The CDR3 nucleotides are TGTGCCAGCAGCTTAAGAGTGGGCGGGCGGAACGAGCAGTACTTC. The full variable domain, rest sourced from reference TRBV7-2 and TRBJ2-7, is GAGVSQSPSNKVTEKGKDVELRCDPISGHTALYWYRQSLGQGLEFLIYFQGNSAPDKSGLPSDRFSAERTGGSVSTLTIQRTQQEDSAVYLCASSLRVGGRNEQYFGPGTRLTVT.

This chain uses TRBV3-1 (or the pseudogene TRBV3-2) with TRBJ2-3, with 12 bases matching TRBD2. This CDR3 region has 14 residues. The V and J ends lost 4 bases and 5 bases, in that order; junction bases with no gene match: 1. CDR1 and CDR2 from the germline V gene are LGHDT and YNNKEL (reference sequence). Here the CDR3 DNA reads TGTGCCAGCAGCCGGACTAGCGGGAAAGATACGCAGTATTTT. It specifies CASSRTSGKDTQYF.

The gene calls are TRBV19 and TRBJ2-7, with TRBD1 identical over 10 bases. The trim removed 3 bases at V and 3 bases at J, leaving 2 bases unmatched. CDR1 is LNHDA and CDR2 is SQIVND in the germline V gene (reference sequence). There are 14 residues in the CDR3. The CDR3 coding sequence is TGTGCCAGTAGTATGGGGACAGGGGACTACGAGCAGTACTTC. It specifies CASSMGTGDYEQYF.

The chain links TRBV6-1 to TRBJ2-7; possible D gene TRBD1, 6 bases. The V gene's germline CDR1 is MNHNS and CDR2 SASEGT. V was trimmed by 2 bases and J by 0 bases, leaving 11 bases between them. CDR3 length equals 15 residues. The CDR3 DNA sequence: TGTGCCAGCAGTGAACATACAGGGAGCTCCTACGAGCAGTACTTC. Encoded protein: CASSEHTGSSYEQYF.

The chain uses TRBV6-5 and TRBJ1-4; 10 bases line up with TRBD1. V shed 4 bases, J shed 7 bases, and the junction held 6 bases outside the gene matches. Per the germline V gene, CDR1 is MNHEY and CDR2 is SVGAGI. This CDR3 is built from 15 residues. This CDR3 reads CASSSDRGHGEKLFF. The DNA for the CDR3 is TGTGCCAGCAGTTCTGACAGGGGGCACGGTGAAAAACTGTTTTTT.

CDR3 residues: CASSPGQGDSSYNEQFF. The CDR3 DNA sequence: TGTGCCAGCAGCCCAGGACAGGGCGATAGCTCCTACAATGAGCAGTTCTTC. This sequence joins TRBV7-3 and TRBJ2-1; the match to TRBD1 covers 8 bases. Germline CDR1 reads SGHTA; CDR2 reads FQGTGA. This CDR3 has 17 amino acids. The V segment lost 5 bases and the J segment 0 bases; nucleotides outside the gene matches: 9.

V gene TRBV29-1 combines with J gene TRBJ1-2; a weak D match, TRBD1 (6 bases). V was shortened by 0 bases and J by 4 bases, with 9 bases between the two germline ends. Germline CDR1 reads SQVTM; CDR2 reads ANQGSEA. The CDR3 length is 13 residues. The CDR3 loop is CSVEEGGRYGYTF. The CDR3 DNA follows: TGCAGCGTTGAAGAGGGGGGGCGCTATGGCTACACCTTC.